The 7 T cell receptor beta chains presented below share a single source sample, sequenced in a study of naive and memory T cell subsets. Broader study findings: A few larger clonotypes appeared in naive repertoires, especially CD8, possibly memory cells re-expressing CD45RA.

No antigen has been assigned to these receptors. The beta constant-region primer was an equimolar mix of two oligonucleotides covering TRBC1 and TRBC2. Nested alpha and beta constant-region primers with the SP2 primer drove four PCR rounds on ligated cDNA. TCRdb itself ran the UMI-ligation and nested PCR reads through MiXCR, one entry per CDR3 protein. The sample records over 100,000 distinct CDR3 sequences, 13% to 15% being singletons. The sample consisted of naive CD8+ T cells from blood. The receptors come from a human donor in good health.

At least ten counts were recorded for this clonotype. The chain links TRBV11-2 to TRBJ1-5, with no clear D. The V gene's germline CDR1 is SGHAT and CDR2 FQNNGV. The CDR3 sequence is 13 residues long. Trimming removed 4 bases at V and 1 base at J, with 5 bases between. CDR3 amino acids: CASSSQSNQPQHF. The CDR3 coding sequence is TGTGCCAGCAGCTCGCAAAGCAATCAGCCCCAGCATTTT.

This clonotype was seen a single time. The V gene is TRBV10-3, the J gene TRBJ1-5, with D tentatively TRBD1 (5 bases). This CDR3 comprises 16 residues. From germline, CDR1 is ENHRY and CDR2 SYGVKD. V lost 0 bases, J lost 4 bases, and 13 bases lay in between. The CDR3 bases are TGTGCCATCAGTGAGTCGTCTGGGGGAACTAATCAGCCCCAGCATTTT. This gives the protein CAISESSGGTNQPQHF.

This clonotype appeared a few times. The chain uses TRBV7-2 and TRBJ1-1, with D maybe TRBD1 (6 bases). Trimming cost V 7 bases and J 0 bases, with 18 bases left between them. The CDR3 contains 16 residues. The germline V gene has CDR1 SGHTA and CDR2 FQGNSA. This CDR3 is CASTAPGQLMNTEAFF. CDR3 sequence (DNA): TGTGCCAGCACCGCTCCGGGACAACTGATGAACACTGAAGCTTTCTTT.

This chain joins TRBV18 and TRBJ1-1; TRBD1 might be the D (5 bases). Germline CDR1 is KGHSH and CDR2 is LQKENI. V was trimmed by 6 bases and J by 4 bases, leaving 21 bases between them. This CDR3 spans 16 amino acids. The chain's CDR3 is CASSPKSGPDGTEAFF. The CDR3 coding sequence is TGTGCCAGCTCGCCAAAATCAGGGCCGGATGGCACTGAAGCTTTCTTT.

The chain couples TRBV30 to TRBJ2-1, with unresolved D. The V end was cut by 0 bases, the J end by 8 bases, with 5 bases between. The CDR3 length is 11 residues. Per the germline V gene, CDR1 is GTSNPN and CDR2 is SVGIG (reference sequence). The CDR3 sequence: CAWSVGYEQFF. Written as DNA, the CDR3 is TGTGCCTGGAGTGTAGGTTATGAGCAGTTCTTC.

This clonotype was seen repeatedly, ten times or more. This chain joins TRBV5-3 and TRBJ2-5; perhaps TRBD2 as D (7 bases). TRBV5-3 is marked as an open reading frame, function uncertain. The CDR3 has 17 amino acids. Trimming left V 4 bases short and J 5 bases short, with 24 bases between. CDR3 loop: CARSRLLLGGDYETQYF. The CDR3 coding sequence is TGTGCCAGAAGCCGATTGTTGTTAGGGGGGGATTATGAGACCCAGTACTTC.

This clonotype occurred a few times. This chain uses TRBV4-3 with TRBJ2-3; 10 bases align to TRBD2. Germline V CDR1 and CDR2: LGHNA, YSLEER. The trim removed 0 bases at V and 3 bases at J, leaving 6 bases unmatched. CDR3 length: 17 amino acids. CDR3 in DNA: TGCGCCAGCAGCCAAGATTCCCTAGCGGGGGCAACAGATACGCAGTATTTT. Translating gives CASSQDSLAGATDTQYF.